These T cell receptor beta chains were read from a single sample in a study of CDR3 diversity in severe acne. TCRdb called the PCR reads again in MiXCR, with one record for every CDR3 protein. The table lists approximately 90,000 distinct CDR3 sequences, approximately 49% of them singletons. The sample taken for sequencing was blood. The source is a male donor with severe acne vulgaris. The CDR3 runs from the conserved cysteine through the conserved F or W. D genes are given only for firm matches. Rows may omit the clone size; those that give it use once, few, many or a size class.

cdr3_nt,cdr3_aa,clone_size,d_call,v_call,j_call
TGTGCCAGCAGCTTAGTAGCGGGAGGCGAGCAGCCCCAGCATTTT,CASSLVAGGEQPQHF,few,-,TRBV7-2,TRBJ1-5
TGCGCCAGCAGCCAAGGTTTGAGCTCCTACAATGAGCAGTTCTTC,CASSQGLSSYNEQFF,few,-,TRBV4-3,TRBJ2-1
TGCAGTGCTAGAGACCGGGACGGAACCTACGAGCAGTACTTC,CSARDRDGTYEQYF,-,-,TRBV20-1,TRBJ2-7
TGTGCCAGTAGTATAGTCAGGGGAAGTCCCACAGATACGCAGTATTTT,CASSIVRGSPTDTQYF,many,-,TRBV19,TRBJ2-3
TGTGCCAGCAGTGGTCCACTAGCGGGTGGCGTAGAGACCCAGTACTTC,CASSGPLAGGVETQYF,-,TRBD2,TRBV25-1,TRBJ2-5
TGTGCCTGGAGTTTTGGGACCAGGACCTACGAGCAGTACTTC,CAWSFGTRTYEQYF,-,-,TRBV30,TRBJ2-7
TGTGCCAGCAGCCGCTCAAACAGGGAACCTTATGGCTACACCTTC,CASSRSNREPYGYTF,-,-,TRBV6-5,TRBJ1-2
TGCAGTGCCCCGAAGGGGGAATCACACACTGAAGCTTTCTTT,CSAPKGESHTEAFF,many,-,TRBV20-1,TRBJ1-1
TGTGCCATCAGGGATAATAGCGGGATCACAGATACGCAGTATTTT,CAIRDNSGITDTQYF,-,TRBD2,TRBV10-3,TRBJ2-3
TGTGCCAGCAGCTTGGCGGGACAGGCCGCGGGTGGCTACACCTTC,CASSLAGQAAGGYTF,medium-sized,TRBD1,TRBV5-5,TRBJ1-2